These T cell receptor beta chains were read from a single sample in a study of T cell repertoires in cytomegalovirus infection. TCRdb re-called the reads with MiXCR, one entry per CDR3 protein. The sample has about 470,000 distinct CDR3 sequences, about 39% seen once. No antigen has been assigned to these receptors. The sequencing used cultured PBMCs, collected from culture after CMV antigen stimulation. The receptors come from a human donor in good health (CMV status not recorded). Some clones in this sample may be carry-over from other donors' samples. CDR3s include the opening cysteine and the closing phenylalanine or tryptophan. A D gene is named only where the DNA matches it firmly. Where a row states a size, it is once, few, many or the class of an expanded clone; other rows omit it.

abundance | j_gene | d_gene | v_gene | CDR3nt | CDR3aa
NA | TRBJ2-1 | TRBD2 | TRBV28 | TGTGCCGGACGCGGGGCGGGGGGAAATGAGCAGTTCTTC | CAGRGAGGNEQFF
NA | TRBJ2-7 | NA | TRBV7-2 | TGTGCCAGCAGCCCTCCGAGGGGGGCGGACGAGCAGTACTTC | CASSPPRGADEQYF
few | TRBJ2-7 | TRBD1 | TRBV19 | TGTGCCACCGCCGGGACAGGGTTTGCCTACGAGCAGTACTTC | CATAGTGFAYEQYF
NA | TRBJ1-5 | NA | TRBV5-1 | TGCGCCAGCAGCTTAGGAGGCTCCGTGAATCAGCCCCAGCATTTT | CASSLGGSVNQPQHF
NA | TRBJ1-3 | NA | TRBV20-1 | TGCAGTGCTCTGCTACCAAACACCATATATTTT | CSALLPNTIYF
few | TRBJ1-3 | NA | TRBV6-1 | TGTGCCAGCAGTGACCCCCCCGAGGTAGAGCCCTCTGGAAACACCATATATTTT | CASSDPPEVEPSGNTIYF
few | TRBJ2-7 | NA | TRBV2 | TGTGCCAGCAGGCCCACCGGGACACCCCCCTACGAGCAGTACTTC | CASRPTGTPPYEQYF
many | TRBJ2-7 | TRBD2 | TRBV7-2 | TGTGCCAGCAGGCCCGCTAGCGGGGGGTCCTACGAGCAGTACTTC | CASRPASGGSYEQYF
NA | TRBJ1-2 | NA | TRBV20-1 | TGCAGTGCGCCGACAGAGTATGGCTACACCTTC | CSAPTEYGYTF
few | TRBJ2-3 | NA | TRBV4-1 | TGCGCCAGCAGCCAACCCGGGGTATTGGCAGATACGCAGTATTTT | CASSQPGVLADTQYF
once | TRBJ1-1 | NA | TRBV6-1 | TGTGCCAGCAGTGAATTAATAGCGGTGAACACTGAAGCTTTCTTT | CASSELIAVNTEAFF
few | TRBJ2-1 | TRBD1 | TRBV19 | TGTGCCAGTAGACCACTGGACAGGGGTACCTACAATGAGCAGTTCTTC | CASRPLDRGTYNEQFF
many | TRBJ2-7 | TRBD2 | TRBV7-2 | TGTGCCAGCAGCCCCAATCGCGGGGGGGCTAGCGAGCAGTACTTC | CASSPNRGGASEQYF
NA | TRBJ2-1 | TRBD1 | TRBV7-9 | TGTGCCAGCAGCCCCGGGACAGGGGGCAATAATTGGTATCCGAGCTCCTACAATGAGCAGTTCTTC | CASSPGTGGNNWYPSSYNEQFF
few | TRBJ2-7 | NA | TRBV19 | TGTGCCAGTAGTATAGGGCCTTCGAGCTACGAGCAGTACTTC | CASSIGPSSYEQYF
few | TRBJ1-5 | NA | TRBV15 | TGTGCCACCAGCAGAGATGGGGATCAGCCCCAGCATTTT | CATSRDGDQPQHF